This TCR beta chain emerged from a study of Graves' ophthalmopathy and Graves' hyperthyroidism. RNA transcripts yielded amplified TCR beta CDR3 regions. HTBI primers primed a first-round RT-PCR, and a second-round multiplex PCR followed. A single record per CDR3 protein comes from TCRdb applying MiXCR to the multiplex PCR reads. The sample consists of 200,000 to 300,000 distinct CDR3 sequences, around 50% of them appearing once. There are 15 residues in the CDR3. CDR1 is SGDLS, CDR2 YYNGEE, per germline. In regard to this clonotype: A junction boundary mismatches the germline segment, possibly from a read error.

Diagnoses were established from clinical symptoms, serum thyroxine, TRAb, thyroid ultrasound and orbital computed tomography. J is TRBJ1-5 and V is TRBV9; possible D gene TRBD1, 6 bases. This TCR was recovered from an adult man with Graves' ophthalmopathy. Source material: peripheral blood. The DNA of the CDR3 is TGCGCCAGCAGCTTGGCCCCAGGGGGCAATCAGCCCCAGCATTTT. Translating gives CASSLAPGGNQPQHF.